This passage covers 14 T cell receptor beta chains from one sample sequenced in a study of early stage breast cancer tumors. Generated by immunoSEQ multiplex PCR, the TCRdb table keeps only in-frame clones and is missing some. This sample has some 19,000 clones; around 76% occur once, and the top ten carry around a quarter. The sample taken for sequencing was blood. Receptors originate from a person aged 55-75 years with breast cancer.

This chain uses TRBV6-1 with TRBJ1-5, with D maybe TRBD1 (6 bases). V gave up 7 bases and J gave up 3 bases, with 13 bases separating them. Germline CDR1 and CDR2: MNHNS and SASEGT. The CDR3 has 14 residues. Here the CDR3 reads CASNSQGYNQPQHF. The CDR3 DNA follows: TGTGCCAGCAATTCACAGGGTTACAATCAGCCCCAGCATTTT.

The chain combines TRBV5-1 with TRBJ1-6, with 9 bases fitting TRBD1. Germline CDR1 and CDR2: SGHRS and YFSETQ. The CDR3 is 15 amino acids. Unmatched junction bases numbered 2, after V lost 0 bases and J lost 7 bases. The CDR3 is CASSLDGTGNSPLHF. The DNA for the CDR3 is TGCGCCAGCAGCTTGGACGGGACAGGGAATTCACCCCTCCACTTT.

The chain couples TRBV21-1 to TRBJ2-7; the listed D gene, TRBD1, was not tested against the DNA. TRBV21-1 represents a pseudogene. CDR3 size: 13 residues. The CDR3 nucleotides read TGTGCCAGCAGCACCGACAGGGACCACGAGCAGTACTTC. It codes for CASSTDRDHEQYF.

CDR3 nucleotide sequence: TGTGCCAGCAGTGAAGCTAGCGCCCCTGCAGAGACCCAGTACTTC. Its translation: CASSEASAPAETQYF. The chain uses TRBV2 and TRBJ2-5; D perhaps matches TRBD2 (5 bases). CDR1 and CDR2 from the germline V gene are SNHLY and FYNNEI. The V end was cut by 0 bases, the J end by 4 bases, with 12 bases between. The CDR3 contains 15 residues.

This sequence joins TRBV11-2 and TRBJ2-3; 11 bases match TRBD2. V lost 5 bases, J lost 4 bases, and 5 bases stayed unmatched. This CDR3 has 15 residues. CDR1 SGHAT and CDR2 FQNNGV come from the germline V gene. For the CDR3, the DNA is TGTGCCAGCAGCATTAGCGGGGGGGGGCCAGATACGCAGTATTTT. Its translation: CASSISGGGPDTQYF.

This clone was found once. The rearrangement links TRBV10-2 to TRBJ2-1; 9 nucleotides line up with TRBD2. Looked up from germline, CDR1 is WSHSY and CDR2 is SAAADI. J lost 6 bases, V lost 1 base, and 7 bases had no gene match. The CDR3 spans 16 residues. In DNA, the CDR3 is TGCGCCAGCAGTGAGTATAGCGGGAGAATCAGCAATGAGCAGTTCTTC. It codes for CASSEYSGRISNEQFF.

V usage is TRBV6-5 and J usage is TRBJ1-1; D possibly corresponds to TRBD1 (6 bases). The CDR3 contains 14 residues. CDR1 MNHEY and CDR2 SVGAGI come from the germline V gene. Deletions cut 8 bases from V and 1 base from J, with 14 bases between. The CDR3 DNA reads TGTGCCAGCCGATCGGACAGCCAGAACACTGAAGCTTTCTTT. Its protein product is CASRSDSQNTEAFF.

J is TRBJ1-1 and V is TRBV19, with D perhaps matching TRBD1 (5 bases). The germline CDR1 and CDR2 sequences are LNHDA and SQIVND (reference sequence). The CDR3 has 15 residues. The germline V and J ends were trimmed by 6 bases and 4 bases, with 18 bases remaining between them. CDR3 sequence (DNA): TGTGCCAGTAGCGACGAGAGGGACGGGGGCACTGAAGCTTTCTTT. Translation: CASSDERDGGTEAFF.

This clone has only one observation. This rearrangement joins TRBV19 to TRBJ2-3, with D perhaps assigned TRBD1 or TRBD2 (5 bases each). V was cut by 6 bases and J by 0 bases, with 19 bases left in between. Germline V CDR1 and CDR2: LNHDA, SQIVND (reference sequence). This CDR3 comprises 17 residues. DNA of the CDR3: TGTGCCAGTAGCGGGGTTGGGGACGGTCCTAGCACAGATACGCAGTATTTT. This encodes CASSGVGDGPSTDTQYF.

This rearrangement joins TRBV18 to TRBJ1-6, with a weak D call TRBD1 (6 bases). Trimming cost V 1 base and J 6 bases, with 10 bases left between them. The CDR3 loop spans 15 amino acids. Germline loops: CDR1 KGHSH, CDR2 LQKENI. In DNA, the CDR3 is TGTGCCAGCTCACCACTGCCGGACAGTAATTCACCCCTCCACTTT. Amino acids: CASSPLPDSNSPLHF. Full variable domain (rest looked up from reference TRBV18 and TRBJ1-6): NAGVMQNPRHLVRRRGQEARLRCSPMKGHSHVYWYRQLPEEGLKFMVYLQKENIIDESGMPKERFSAEFPKEGPSILRIQQVVRGDSAAYFCASSPLPDSNSPLHFGNGTRLTVT.

V is TRBV7-2 and J is TRBJ2-3; 10 bases map to TRBD2. Trimming cost V 5 bases and J 4 bases; bases outside gene matches: 6. The germline gives CDR1 SGHTA, CDR2 FQGNSA. This CDR3 contains 15 residues. Here the CDR3 reads CASSQPSGSSDTQYF. CDR3 nucleotides: TGTGCCAGCAGCCAACCTAGCGGGAGTTCAGATACGCAGTATTTT.

This chain joins TRBV15 and TRBJ1-5; D not certain. There are 12 residues in the CDR3. From germline, CDR1 is LNHNV and CDR2 YYDKDF (reference sequence). Deletions cut 4 bases from V and 13 bases from J, with 14 bases between. The chain's CDR3 is CATSTDFAPQHF. The CDR3 DNA reads TGTGCCACCAGCACGGACTTCGCTCCTCAGCATTTT.

The CDR3 region is CASSKVVRWCYGYTF. The CDR3 DNA reads TGTGCCAGCAGCAAAGTGGTGAGGTGGTGCTATGGCTACACCTTC. V usage is TRBV21-1 and J usage is TRBJ1-2. TRBV21-1 corresponds to a pseudogene. CDR3 length: 15 residues.

This clone was observed a handful of times. The V call is TRBV19, the J call TRBJ1-3, with a tentative D call TRBD1 (5 bases). The germline V and J ends were trimmed by 5 bases and 5 bases, with 13 bases remaining between them. CDR3 length equals 14 residues. Germline V gene sequence: CDR1 LNHDA, CDR2 SQIVND (reference sequence). CDR3 sequence (DNA): TGTGCCAGTAGTTTCCGGGACGCCCGAAACACCATATATTTT. This gives the protein CASSFRDARNTIYF.